The clone carrying this T cell receptor beta chain showed up many times. Its target is unknown. The V gene end was trimmed by 3 bases and the J gene end by 1 base; junction bases not matched to a gene: 6. From germline, CDR1 is SGHTA and CDR2 FQGNSA. CDR3 length: 16 amino acids. Patients aged 18 to 65 with hyperthyroidism were newly diagnosed, with duration under 2 months. The sample comes from a study of T cells in Graves' hyperthyroidism and ophthalmopathy. Points from the study as a whole: Blood also carried most thyroid clonotypes expanded above 0.001.

TCR beta CDR3 regions were amplified from RNA. HTBI primers were the set used in a first-round RT-PCR of the TCR CDR3. TCRdb independently ran MiXCR on the multiplex PCR reads; one entry per CDR3 protein. Here the sample spans under 200,000 distinct CDR3 sequences, approximately 9% being singletons. The rearrangement uses TRBV7-2 and TRBJ2-1, with 7 bases that match TRBD2. Sequenced: blood. The TCR was taken from a woman between 18 and 30 years old with Graves' hyperthyroidism that later progressed to Graves' ophthalmopathy. This chain's CDR3 is CASSFSSGKSYNEQFF. The CDR3 coding sequence is TGTGCCAGCAGCTTTTCTAGCGGCAAATCCTACAATGAGCAGTTCTTC.